This entry lists 27 T cell receptor beta chains sequenced from one sample in a study of response to subunit inactivated influenza vaccine. A single record per CDR3 protein comes from TCRdb applying MiXCR to the RT-PCR reads. Of hundreds of thousands of distinct CDR3 sequences listed, about 7.6% are singletons. The sample here was PBMCs from blood, taken around 25 months after vaccination. All receptors derive from a man aged 50 to 75 who received an inactivated influenza vaccine.

V gene TRBV10-3 combines with J gene TRBJ1-1; D is ambiguous. CDR1 is ENHRY and CDR2 is SYGVKD in the germline V gene. The CDR3 runs to 13 residues. V was shortened by 6 bases and J by 1 base, with 9 bases between the two germline ends. CDR3 loop: CAIRGRQNTEAFF. The CDR3 region has the DNA TGTGCCATCAGGGGGAGACAGAACACTGAAGCTTTCTTT.

About this clonotype: An end of the junction does not agree with germline; a read error may underlie this. The chain joins TRBV12-3 or TRBV12-4 to TRBJ2-2; D is tentatively TRBD1 or TRBD2 (6 bases each). The CDR3 runs 15 residues. The CDR3 DNA follows: TGTGCCAGCAGTTTATTACGCGGGGACACCGTGGAGCTGTTTTTT. Its translation is CASSLLRGDTVELFF.

This clonotype was counted between two and nine times. This sequence joins TRBV10-3 and TRBJ2-7; TRBD1 aligns across 12 bases. The CDR3 covers 15 residues. The germline V gene has CDR1 ENHRY and CDR2 SYGVKD. With V trimmed by 4 bases and J by 6 bases, 7 bases remained unmatched. The CDR3 protein is CAISAPGQGAREQYF. CDR3 bases: TGTGCCATCAGTGCTCCGGGACAGGGGGCACGCGAGCAGTACTTC.

A note on this clonotype: One end of the junction varies from germline; a read error may be responsible. The genes are TRBV28 and TRBJ2-4; tentatively, D is TRBD2 (6 bases). Germline CDR1 reads MDHEN; CDR2 reads SYDVKM. CDR3 length: 12 residues. CDR3 nucleotide sequence: TGTGCCAGCAGTTTAGGAGGGTGGAAGTGGACCTTC. It yields the protein CASSLGGWKWTF.

This clonotype was counted only a few times. The chain recombines TRBV12-3 or TRBV12-4 with TRBJ2-1; D is unclear. CDR3 size: 12 residues. V lost 6 bases to trimming and J lost 10 bases, with 13 bases between them. For the CDR3, the DNA is TGTGCCAGCAGCCGGGTTTTAGGGGAGCAGTTCTTC. Translating it yields CASSRVLGEQFF.

The rearrangement links TRBV7-8 to TRBJ2-1, with 9 nucleotides matching TRBD1. Germline V gene lookup returns CDR1 SGHVS and CDR2 FQNEAQ. Trimming took 5 bases from V and 6 from J; bases not matched to a gene: 2. This CDR3 has 13 residues. The CDR3 DNA follows: TGTGCCAGCAGCGTGGACAGGGGCAATGAGCAGTTCTTC. As protein: CASSVDRGNEQFF. Combining the CDR3 with reference TRBV7-8 and TRBJ2-1 gives the whole variable domain GAGVSQSPRYKVAKRGQDVALRCDPISGHVSLFWYQQALGQGPEFLTYFQNEAQLDKSGLPSDRFFAERPEGSVSTLKIQRTQQEDSAVYLCASSVDRGNEQFFGPGTRLTVL.

The chain is built from TRBV12-3 or TRBV12-4 and TRBJ2-7; D remains ambiguous. The V end lost 2 bases, the J end lost 2 bases, and 10 bases lay between the germline ends. The length of the CDR3 is 14 residues. CDR3 sequence (DNA): TGTGCCAGCAGTTTAAGGGCAGGTGCCTACGAGCAGTACTTC. It specifies CASSLRAGAYEQYF.

This clonotype appeared many times. This chain links TRBV12-3 or TRBV12-4 with TRBJ2-5, with TRBD1 as a possible D gene (5 bases). V lost 3 bases to trimming and J lost 4 bases, with 9 bases between them. There are 13 residues in the CDR3. CDR3 sequence (DNA): TGTGCCAGCAGTTTTTCGCAGGGAGAGACCCAGTACTTC. Amino acid sequence: CASSFSQGETQYF.

This clonotype showed up many times. The V call is TRBV12-3 or TRBV12-4, the J call TRBJ2-7; 14 bases fit TRBD2. V was pared by 4 bases and J by 2 bases, with 1 base of the junction left unmatched. This CDR3 spans 15 amino acids. CDR3 protein: CASSSGLAGAYEQYF. The DNA of the CDR3 is TGTGCCAGCAGTTCGGGACTAGCGGGAGCCTACGAGCAGTACTTC.

The rearrangement links TRBV5-1 to TRBJ1-3, with D possibly TRBD1 on 5 matching bases. The CDR3 is 17 residues long. V lost 2 bases to trimming and J lost 2 bases, with 17 bases between them. Germline lookup yields CDR1 SGHRS and CDR2 YFSETQ. The CDR3 region is CASSFRGPGTPGNTIYF. The CDR3 bases are TGCGCCAGCAGCTTCCGAGGACCCGGGACTCCTGGAAACACCATATATTTT.

This clonotype turned up a few times. The chain joins TRBV25-1 to TRBJ2-1; TRBD2 agrees at 7 bases. J gave up 3 bases and V 4 bases, and 3 bases lay outside the gene matches. CDR3 size: 14 residues. CDR1 is MGHDK and CDR2 is SYGVNS in the germline V gene. CDR3 amino acids: CASSGGLHYNEQFF. Here the CDR3 DNA reads TGTGCCAGCAGTGGGGGACTACACTACAATGAGCAGTTCTTC.

The chain combines TRBV5-1 with TRBJ2-7, with D possibly TRBD1 on 6 matching bases. The CDR3 spans 15 residues. V was trimmed by 0 bases and J by 2 bases, leaving 12 bases between them. CDR1 is SGHRS, CDR2 YFSETQ, per germline. CDR3 DNA: TGCGCCAGCAGCTTGGGGGGACACGGAACCTACGAGCAGTACTTC. It specifies CASSLGGHGTYEQYF.

This clonotype was recorded many times. The V call is TRBV2, the J call TRBJ2-5, with 7 bases that match TRBD2. Germline assignment: CDR1 SNHLY and CDR2 FYNNEI. The CDR3 consists of 14 residues. V shed 2 bases and J 5 bases; nucleotides not matched to a gene: 5. Written as DNA, the CDR3 is TGTGCCAGCAGTGAATTGTTGGGAGGGGAGACCCAGTACTTC. Translating gives CASSELLGGETQYF.

The CDR3 nucleotides are TGCAGTGCTAACGGCGCAGAGGGTGGAACCGGGGAGCTGTTTTTT. Translation gives CSANGAEGGTGELFF. This chain joins TRBV20-1 and TRBJ2-2; possible D gene TRBD2, 5 bases. The V end lost 4 bases, the J end lost 5 bases, and 17 bases lay between the germline ends. The CDR3 has 15 residues. Germline values: CDR1 DFQATT, CDR2 SNEGSKA (reference sequence).

This clonotype was seen a few times. The chain links TRBV20-1 to TRBJ2-3, with 8 nucleotides matching TRBD2. The CDR3 totals 15 residues. Trimming at V came to 3 bases and at J to 2 bases, leaving 7 bases not matched to a gene. Per the germline V gene, CDR1 is DFQATT and CDR2 is SNEGSKA (reference sequence). This chain's CDR3 is CSASKTGGYTDTQYF. The CDR3 coding sequence is TGCAGTGCTAGTAAGACGGGAGGGTACACAGATACGCAGTATTTT.

The CDR3 region is CSDQRESRADTQYF. Here the CDR3 DNA reads TGCAGTGATCAGCGGGAGTCGAGGGCAGATACGCAGTATTTT. This sequence joins TRBV20-1 and TRBJ2-3; 8 nucleotides agree with TRBD2. The J segment lost 4 bases and the V segment lost 7 bases, leaving 10 bases of the junction unmatched. Per the germline V gene, CDR1 is DFQATT and CDR2 is SNEGSKA (reference sequence). The CDR3 length is 14 residues.

This clonotype has just a few counts. V and J are TRBV29-1 and TRBJ1-2; 8 bases line up with TRBD1. The CDR3 is made up of 15 amino acids. V gave up 7 bases and J gave up 8 bases; unmatched junction bases: 18. CDR1 and CDR2 from the germline V gene are SQVTM and ANQGSEA. The CDR3 loop reads CSAHSPRQGLGGYTF. The DNA for the CDR3 is TGCAGCGCCCACAGCCCGAGACAGGGGCTGGGAGGCTACACCTTC.

The chain is built from TRBV20-1 and TRBJ2-7; D unclear. The DNA end is more similar to TRBJ2-1, so the J call may be wrong. Germline CDR1 and CDR2: DFQATT and SNEGSKA (reference sequence). The CDR3 runs 14 residues. The CDR3 reads CSARSSSVSYEQFF. CDR3 bases: TGCAGTGCTAGATCCTCAAGTGTGTCGTACGAGCAGTTCTTC.

This clonotype has at least ten counts. The V and J genes are TRBV7-2 and TRBJ2-3, with D tentatively TRBD1 or TRBD2 (5 bases each). The CDR3 spans 15 residues. V was cut by 2 bases and J by 3 bases, with 12 bases left in between. Germline V gene sequence: CDR1 SGHTA, CDR2 FQGNSA. CDR3 DNA sequence: TGTGCCAGCAGCTTAAACGGTGGGGGTACAGATACGCAGTATTTT. Protein: CASSLNGGGTDTQYF.

A few counts support this clonotype. The rearrangement joins TRBV3-1 to TRBJ2-3, with 12 bases lining up with TRBD2. Germline values: CDR1 LGHDT, CDR2 YNNKEL (reference sequence). Germline trimming cut 0 bases from V and 5 bases from J; bases unmatched to any gene: 6. CDR3 size: 17 residues. CDR3 in DNA: TGTGCCAGCAGCCAAGACAGGCTAGCGGGGGGGCGAGATACGCAGTATTTT. This codes for CASSQDRLAGGRDTQYF.

This clonotype was seen many times. This chain joins TRBV10-3 and TRBJ1-1; no clear D. V lost 7 bases to trimming and J lost 2 bases, with 17 bases between them. CDR1 and CDR2 from the germline V gene are ENHRY and SYGVKD. The CDR3 extends over 15 amino acids. DNA for the CDR3: TGTGCCATCACCGAAGGCGGGGAGCCAAACACTGAAGCTTTCTTT. This encodes CAITEGGEPNTEAFF.

There are a few counts of this clonotype. V usage is TRBV7-2 and J usage is TRBJ2-7; D perhaps matches TRBD2 (6 bases). The CDR3 spans 11 residues. Germline V lookup: CDR1 SGHTA, CDR2 FQGNSA. V was trimmed by 9 bases and J by 6 bases, leaving 12 bases between them. CDR3: CASGTFREQYF. The CDR3 coding sequence is TGTGCCAGTGGGACTTTCCGCGAGCAGTACTTC.

The CDR3 DNA follows: TGCGCCAGCAGCCAAGACCACAGGGGAACGGGCTACACCTTC. It encodes CASSQDHRGTGYTF. The chain uses TRBV4-3 and TRBJ1-2, with TRBD1 matching over 7 bases. Germline CDR1 reads LGHNA; CDR2 reads YSLEER. J was trimmed by 8 bases and V by 0 bases; bases with no gene match: 6. CDR3 size: 14 residues.

This clonotype has ten or more counts. An end of the junction differs from the germline gene, which may be a read error. The chain uses TRBV6-1 and TRBJ2-5; TRBD2 agrees at 8 bases. The CDR3 has 17 residues. Per the germline V gene, CDR1 is MNHNS and CDR2 is SASEGT. CDR3 DNA: TGTGCCATCAGTGAAGCGGGGGTAGCGGGGTTTAGCGAGACCCAGTACTTC. This translates into CAISEAGVAGFSETQYF.

This clonotype was seen ten or more times. The rearrangement uses TRBV20-1 and TRBJ2-5; 13 positions match TRBD2. The germline gives CDR1 DFQATT, CDR2 SNEGSKA (reference sequence). CDR3 length: 15 amino acids. J lost 2 bases, V lost 3 bases, and 3 bases had no gene match. This CDR3 reads CSASGLAGVQETQYF. The CDR3 nucleotides read TGCAGTGCTAGCGGACTAGCGGGAGTTCAAGAGACCCAGTACTTC.

The V call is TRBV7-9, the J call TRBJ2-3, with unresolved D. This CDR3 has 14 residues. V was clipped by 5 bases and J by 0 bases, with 9 bases between them. The germline gives CDR1 SEHNR, CDR2 FQNEAQ (reference sequence). In nucleotides, the CDR3 is TGTGCCAGCAGCGCTTCAATTAGCACAGATACGCAGTATTTT. Protein sequence: CASSASISTDTQYF.

This clonotype was observed a handful of times. The CDR3 loop reads CATSRDRNGYTF. The CDR3 DNA reads TGTGCCACCAGCAGAGATAGGAATGGCTACACCTTC. The J gene is TRBJ1-2, the V gene TRBV15, with no clear D. The V gene lost 0 bases and the J gene lost 6 bases, with 5 bases spanning the gap. Looked up from germline, CDR1 is LNHNV and CDR2 is YYDKDF (reference sequence). The CDR3 sequence is 12 residues long.